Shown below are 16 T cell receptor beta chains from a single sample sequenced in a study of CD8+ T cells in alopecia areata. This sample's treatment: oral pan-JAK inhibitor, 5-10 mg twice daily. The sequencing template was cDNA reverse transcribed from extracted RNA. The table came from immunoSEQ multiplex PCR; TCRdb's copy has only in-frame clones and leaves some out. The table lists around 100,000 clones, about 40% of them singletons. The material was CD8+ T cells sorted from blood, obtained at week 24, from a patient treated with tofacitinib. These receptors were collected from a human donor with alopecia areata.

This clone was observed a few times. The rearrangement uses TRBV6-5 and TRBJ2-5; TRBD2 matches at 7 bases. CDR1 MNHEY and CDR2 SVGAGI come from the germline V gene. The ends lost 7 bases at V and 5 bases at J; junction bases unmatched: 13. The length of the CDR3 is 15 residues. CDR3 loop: CASTSHGGSVETQYF. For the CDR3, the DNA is TGTGCCAGCACCTCACACGGGGGGAGCGTGGAGACCCAGTACTTC.

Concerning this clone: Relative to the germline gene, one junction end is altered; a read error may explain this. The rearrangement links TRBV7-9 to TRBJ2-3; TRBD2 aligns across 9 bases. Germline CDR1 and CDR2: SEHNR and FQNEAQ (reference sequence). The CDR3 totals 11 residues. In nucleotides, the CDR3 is TGTGCCAGCAGCTTAGATAGCGGGAGTACCTTT. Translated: CASSLDSGSTF.

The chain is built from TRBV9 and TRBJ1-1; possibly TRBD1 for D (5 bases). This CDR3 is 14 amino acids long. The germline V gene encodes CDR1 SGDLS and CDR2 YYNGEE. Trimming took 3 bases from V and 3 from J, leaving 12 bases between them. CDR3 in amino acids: CASSAVHRYTEAFF. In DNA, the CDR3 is TGTGCCAGCAGCGCCGTTCACAGGTACACTGAAGCTTTCTTT.

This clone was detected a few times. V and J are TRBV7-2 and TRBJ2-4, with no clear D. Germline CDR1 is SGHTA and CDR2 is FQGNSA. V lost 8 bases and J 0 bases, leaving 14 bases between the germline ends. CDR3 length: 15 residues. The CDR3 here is CASLSPSLAKNIQYF. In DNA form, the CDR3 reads TGTGCCAGCCTTTCCCCCTCTTTAGCCAAAAACATTCAGTACTTC. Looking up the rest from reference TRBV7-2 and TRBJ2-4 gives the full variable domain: GAGVSQSPSNKVTEKGKDVELRCDPISGHTALYWYRQSLGQGLEFLIYFQGNSAPDKSGLPSDRFSAERTGGSVSTLTIQRTQQEDSAVYLCASLSPSLAKNIQYFGAGTRLSVL.

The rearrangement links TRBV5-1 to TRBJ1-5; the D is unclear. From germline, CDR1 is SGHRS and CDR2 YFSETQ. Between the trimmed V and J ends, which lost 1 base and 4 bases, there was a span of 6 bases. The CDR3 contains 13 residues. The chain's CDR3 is CASSLIGNQPQHF. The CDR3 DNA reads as TGCGCCAGCAGCTTGATCGGGAATCAGCCCCAGCATTTT.

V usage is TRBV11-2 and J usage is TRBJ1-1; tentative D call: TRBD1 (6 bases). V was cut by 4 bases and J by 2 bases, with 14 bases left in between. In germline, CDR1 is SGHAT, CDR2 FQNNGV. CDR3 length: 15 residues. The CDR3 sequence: CASSYQSRGNTEAFF. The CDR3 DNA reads TGTGCCAGCAGCTATCAATCCAGGGGTAACACTGAAGCTTTCTTT.

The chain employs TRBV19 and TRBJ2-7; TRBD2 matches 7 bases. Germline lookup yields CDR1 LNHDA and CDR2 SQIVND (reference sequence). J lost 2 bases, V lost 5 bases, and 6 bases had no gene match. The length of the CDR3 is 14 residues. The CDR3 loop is CASSPRGTTYEQYF. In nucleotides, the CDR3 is TGTGCCAGTAGTCCTCGAGGGACTACCTACGAGCAGTACTTC.

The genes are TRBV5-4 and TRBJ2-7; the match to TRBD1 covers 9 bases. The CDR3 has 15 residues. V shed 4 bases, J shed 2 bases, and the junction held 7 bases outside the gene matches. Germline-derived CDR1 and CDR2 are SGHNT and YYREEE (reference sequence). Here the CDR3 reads CASSAGTGSTYEQYF. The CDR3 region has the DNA TGTGCCAGCAGCGCAGGGACAGGGAGCACCTACGAGCAGTACTTC.

The CDR3 spells CASSLFWGLAETNEQFF. CDR3 in DNA: TGTGCCAGCAGCTTATTTTGGGGACTAGCGGAGACCAATGAGCAGTTCTTC. The V gene is TRBV7-2, the J gene TRBJ2-1; TRBD2 matches at 11 bases. With 2 bases clipped from V and 6 bases from J, the junction kept 9 bases outside the gene matches. This CDR3 has 17 residues. Germline loops: CDR1 SGHTA, CDR2 FQGNSA.

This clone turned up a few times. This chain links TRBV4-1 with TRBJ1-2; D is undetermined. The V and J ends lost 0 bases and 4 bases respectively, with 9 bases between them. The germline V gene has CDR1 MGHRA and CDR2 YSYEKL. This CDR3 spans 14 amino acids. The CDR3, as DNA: TGCGCCAGCAGCCAAGATAAGGGTTTCTATGGCTACACCTTC. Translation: CASSQDKGFYGYTF.

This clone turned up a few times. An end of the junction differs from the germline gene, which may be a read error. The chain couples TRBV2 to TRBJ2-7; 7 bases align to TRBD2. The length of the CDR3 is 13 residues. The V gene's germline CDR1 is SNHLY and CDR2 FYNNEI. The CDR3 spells CAGSLAEPYEQYF. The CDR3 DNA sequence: TGTGCCGGCAGCCTAGCGGAGCCCTACGAGCAGTACTTC.

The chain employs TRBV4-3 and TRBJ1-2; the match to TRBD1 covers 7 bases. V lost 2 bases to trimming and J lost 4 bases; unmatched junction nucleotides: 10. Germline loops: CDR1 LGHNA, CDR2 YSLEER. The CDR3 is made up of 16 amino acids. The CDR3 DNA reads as TGCGCCAGCAGCCAACTTAGGGACAGAAGATTCTATGGCTACACCTTC. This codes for CASSQLRDRRFYGYTF.

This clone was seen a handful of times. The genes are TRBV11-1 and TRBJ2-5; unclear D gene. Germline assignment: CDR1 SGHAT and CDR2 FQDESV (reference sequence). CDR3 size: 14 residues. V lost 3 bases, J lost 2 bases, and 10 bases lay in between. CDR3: CASSFRVAQETQYF. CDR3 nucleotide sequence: TGTGCCAGCAGCTTTCGGGTCGCACAAGAGACCCAGTACTTC.

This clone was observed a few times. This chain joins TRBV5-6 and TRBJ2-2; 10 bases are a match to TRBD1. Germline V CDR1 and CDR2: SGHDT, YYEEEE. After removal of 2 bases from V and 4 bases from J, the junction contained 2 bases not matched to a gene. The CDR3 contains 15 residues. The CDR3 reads CASSFGTGVTGELFF. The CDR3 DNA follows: TGTGCCAGCAGCTTTGGGACAGGGGTCACCGGGGAGCTGTTTTTT. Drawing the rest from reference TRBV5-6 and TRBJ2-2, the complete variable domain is DAGVTQSPTHLIKTRGQQVTLRCSPKSGHDTVSWYQQALGQGPQFIFQYYEEEERQRGNFPDRFSGHQFPNYSSELNVNALLLGDSALYLCASSFGTGVTGELFFGEGSRLTVL.

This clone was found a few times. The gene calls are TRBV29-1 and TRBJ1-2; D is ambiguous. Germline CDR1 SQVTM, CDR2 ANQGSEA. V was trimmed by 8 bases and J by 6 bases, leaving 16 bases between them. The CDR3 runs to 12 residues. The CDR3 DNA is TGCAGCTCCGACTGGCCCGAGGATGGCTACACCTTC. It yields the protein CSSDWPEDGYTF. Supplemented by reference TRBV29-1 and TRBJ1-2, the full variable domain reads SAVISQKPSRDICQRGTSLTIQCQVDSQVTMMFWYRQQPGQSLTLIATANQGSEATYESGFVIDKFPISRPNLTFSTLTVSNMSPEDSSIYLCSSDWPEDGYTFGSGTRLTVV.

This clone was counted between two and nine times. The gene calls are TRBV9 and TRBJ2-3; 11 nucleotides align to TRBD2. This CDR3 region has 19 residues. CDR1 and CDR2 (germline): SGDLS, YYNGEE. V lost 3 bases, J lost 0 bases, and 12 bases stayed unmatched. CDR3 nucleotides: TGTGCCAGCAGCGCTCCCGCCGGGACTAGCGGCCCTAGCACAGATACGCAGTATTTT. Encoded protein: CASSAPAGTSGPSTDTQYF. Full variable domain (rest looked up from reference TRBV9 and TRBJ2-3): DSGVTQTPKHLITATGQRVTLRCSPRSGDLSVYWYQQSLDQGLQFLIQYYNGEERAKGNILERFSAQQFPDLHSELNLSSLELGDSALYFCASSAPAGTSGPSTDTQYFGPGTRLTVL.